Below are 2 T cell receptor beta chains sequenced from a single sample in a study of T cell responses to AZD1222 COVID-19 vaccine. The assay was immunoSEQ multiplex PCR, and TCRdb's table has in-frame clones only and misses some. The sample lists 150,000 to 200,000 clones, roughly 90% occurring once. Here the sequenced sample was peripheral blood, taken on day 0 of AZD1222 vaccination. The receptors were gathered from an adult in good health.

Points on this clone: This specimen includes other DNA sequences encoding the same CDR3. The CDR3 DNA reads as TGTGCCAGTAGTATAAGAGGCGGGGAGCTGTTTTTT. Its translation is CASSIRGGELFF. The V gene is TRBV19, the J gene TRBJ2-2; D gene unclear. The germline CDR1 and CDR2 sequences are LNHDA and SQIVND (reference sequence). Trimming pared 2 bases from V and 7 bases from J, leaving 5 bases between. CDR3 length equals 12 residues.

This chain connects TRBV6-5 to TRBJ2-2, with D possibly being TRBD1 (6 bases). Germline V lookup: CDR1 MNHEY, CDR2 SVGAGI. The CDR3 length is 14 residues. V gave up 2 bases and J gave up 7 bases, with 11 bases separating them. The CDR3 bases are TGTGCCAGCAGTTACACGGACAGATACGGGGAGCTGTTTTTT. It specifies CASSYTDRYGELFF.